Given below is one TCR beta chain in context. The entry originates in a study of shared clonotypes between healthy human individuals. The repertoire was sequenced with immunoSEQ multiplex PCR; TCRdb's copy has only in-frame clones and lacks some. This sample has 2 million to 2.5 million clones, with 85% to 95% found just once. The germline gives CDR1 SEHNR, CDR2 FQNEAQ (reference sequence). The CDR3 has 12 residues. V was pared by 7 bases and J by 6 bases, with 3 bases of the junction left unmatched. The origin of this receptor is a man between 18 and 35 years old in good health. Some clones in this sample may be carry-over from other donors' samples. The chain carries TRBV7-9 and TRBJ1-2, with TRBD1 identical over 9 bases. Sequencing was carried out using naive CD4+ T cells from PBMCs. The subset here: CD45RA+ positively selected. The CDR3 loop is CASTRTGDGYTF. DNA for the CDR3: TGTGCCAGCACCAGGACAGGGGATGGCTACACCTTC.